This T cell receptor (beta chain) was identified in a study of OX40 agonist ivuxolimab in advanced cancers. Concerning this clone itself: Its antigen is not identified.

Study-level results: CD4+ and CD8+ blood T cells expanded clonally by week 6 at 0.1 to 3.0 mg/kg.

The table came from immunoSEQ multiplex PCR; TCRdb's copy has only in-frame clones and leaves some out. There are almost 80,000 clones in the sample; less than 85% occur only once, and about 0.44% lies in the top ten. The CDR3 is made up of 15 amino acids. V lost 2 bases and J lost 6; bases outside the gene matches: 4. CDR1 LNHNV and CDR2 YYDKDF come from the germline V gene (reference sequence). The input for sequencing was CD4+ or CD8+ T cells sorted from blood, taken in a trial of the OX40 agonist ivuxolimab. The TCR originated in an adult with an advanced solid tumor such as melanoma, head and neck, liver or kidney cancer. The rearrangement uses TRBV15 and TRBJ2-1, with TRBD1 matching 10 bases. CDR3 in DNA: TGTGCCACCAGCAGATCCGGGACAGGGGTCAATGAGCAGTTCTTC. Its protein product is CATSRSGTGVNEQFF. Supplemented by reference TRBV15 and TRBJ2-1, the full variable domain reads DAMVIQNPRYQVTQFGKPVTLSCSQTLNHNVMYWYQQKSSQAPKLLFHYYDKDFNNEADTPDNFQSRRPNTSFCFLDIRSPGLGDTAMYLCATSRSGTGVNEQFFGPGTRLTVL.